Presented here are 10 T cell receptor beta chains from one specimen sequenced in a study of glioma-infiltrating T cells after dendritic cell vaccination. Profiling relied on immunoSEQ multiplex PCR, and the TCRdb table lists in-frame clones only, not all of them. Of roughly 98,000 clones listed, 80% to 90% are singletons. This sample comprised blood, obtained before dendritic cell vaccination. The receptors were sampled from a human donor with glioblastoma.

This clone was picked up one time. J is TRBJ1-1 and V is TRBV10-3, with D tentatively TRBD1 (6 bases). The CDR3 sequence is 15 residues long. The germline V gene encodes CDR1 ENHRY and CDR2 SYGVKD. Trimming removed 6 bases at V and 0 bases at J, with 14 bases between. The CDR3: CAIRRTETVNTEAFF. For the CDR3, the DNA is TGTGCCATCAGACGGACAGAGACGGTGAACACTGAAGCTTTCTTT.

This clone was detected only a few times. V usage is TRBV11-1 and J usage is TRBJ2-1, with TRBD1 matching 7 bases. Germline-derived CDR1 and CDR2 are SGHAT and FQDESV (reference sequence). The J segment lost 9 bases and the V segment lost 2 bases, leaving 10 bases of the junction unmatched. The CDR3 contains 15 residues. CDR3 DNA: TGTGCCAGCAGCTTACCCGGGACAGACACGGGTGAGCAGTTCTTC. It is translated as CASSLPGTDTGEQFF. The full variable domain, in which reference TRBV11-1 and TRBJ2-1 provide the parts outside the CDR3, is EAEVAQSPRYKITEKSQAVAFWCDPISGHATLYWYRQILGQGPELLVQFQDESVVDDSQLPKDRFSAERLKGVDSTLKIQPAELGDSAMYLCASSLPGTDTGEQFFGPGTRLTVL.

This rearrangement joins TRBV6-4 to TRBJ2-3; D ambiguous. CDR1 MRHNA and CDR2 SNTAGT come from the germline V gene. The length of the CDR3 is 8 residues. The V end was cut by 7 bases, the J end by 10 bases, with 3 bases between. This chain's CDR3 is CASTSQYF. The CDR3 DNA follows: TGTGCCAGCACGTCGCAGTATTTT.

The chain uses TRBV28 and TRBJ1-1; 9 nucleotides line up with TRBD1. This CDR3 contains 15 residues. J gave up 0 bases and V 2 bases, and 1 base lay outside the gene matches. From germline, CDR1 is MDHEN and CDR2 SYDVKM. The CDR3 sequence is CASSLGTGLNTEAFF. The CDR3 DNA is TGTGCCAGCAGTTTAGGGACAGGGTTGAACACTGAAGCTTTCTTT.

This clone was counted a single time. V and J are TRBV12-2 and TRBJ2-7; the table names TRBD2, a call not compared with the DNA. TRBV12-2 is a recognized pseudogene. The CDR3 loop spans 14 amino acids. In nucleotides, the CDR3 is TGTGCAAGTCGCTTAGTCGGGGGGGGCTACGAGCAGTACTTC. Residues: CASRLVGGGYEQYF.

This chain connects TRBV13 to TRBJ1-5; 8 nucleotides agree with TRBD1. The CDR3 is made up of 15 amino acids. The germline CDR1 and CDR2 sequences are PRHDT and FYEKMQ (reference sequence). V trimming: 6 bases; J trimming: 5 bases; junction bases outside the gene matches: 9. The CDR3 bases are TGTGCCAGCAGTTTAAAGGCAGGGGGCGATCAGCCCCAGCATTTT. It specifies CASSLKAGGDQPQHF. The entire variable domain, with the rest obtained from reference TRBV13 and TRBJ1-5, is as follows: AAGVIQSPRHLIKEKRETATLKCYPIPRHDTVYWYQQGPGQDPQFLISFYEKMQSDKGSIPDRFSAQQFSDYHSELNMSSLELGDSALYFCASSLKAGGDQPQHFGDGTRLSIL.

This sequence joins TRBV4-3 and TRBJ2-5, with 10 bases aligning to TRBD2. Germline-derived CDR1 and CDR2 are LGHNA and YSLEER. The CDR3 runs to 20 residues. J was trimmed by 0 bases and V by 0 bases; bases with no gene match: 13. As DNA, the CDR3 is TGCGCCAGCAGCCAAGATCTTGTAGCGGGGGGCTGGTCGTACCAAGAGACCCAGTACTTC. Protein: CASSQDLVAGGWSYQETQYF.

The rearrangement links TRBV15 to TRBJ2-7; TRBD2 might be the D (5 bases). Germline CDR1 LNHNV, CDR2 YYDKDF (reference sequence). Trimming cost V 1 base and J 3 bases, with 10 bases left between them. This CDR3 region has 14 residues. The CDR3 sequence is CATSRAISDYEQYF. As DNA, the CDR3 is TGTGCCACCAGCAGAGCAATTAGCGACTACGAGCAGTACTTC.

V usage is TRBV19 and J usage is TRBJ2-5; 7 positions agree with TRBD1. This CDR3 comprises 13 residues. With 8 bases clipped from V and 4 bases from J, the junction kept 7 bases outside the gene matches. Germline CDR1 and CDR2: LNHDA and SQIVND (reference sequence). The CDR3 DNA follows: TGTGCCAGTGGCCCGGGACAGACAGAGACCCAGTACTTC. As protein: CASGPGQTETQYF.

The chain combines TRBV9 with TRBJ1-4; D not certain. Germline assignment: CDR1 SGDLS and CDR2 YYNGEE. Trimming took 1 base from V and 0 from J, leaving 7 bases between them. The CDR3 covers 15 residues. The DNA for the CDR3 is TGTGCCAGCAGCGTATTTGGAGCAACTAATGAAAAACTGTTTTTT. This translates into CASSVFGATNEKLFF.